Shown below are 8 T cell receptor beta chains from a single sample sequenced in a study of T cells in Graves' hyperthyroidism and ophthalmopathy. TCR beta CDR3 regions were amplified from RNA transcripts. The study used the HTBI primer set for a first-round RT-PCR of the TCR CDR3. TCRdb re-called the multiplex PCR reads with MiXCR, one entry per CDR3 protein. The sample consists of about 260,000 distinct CDR3 sequences, about a sixth of them appearing once. The sequenced sample consisted of blood. Every receptor here comes from a woman aged 18-29 years with Graves' ophthalmopathy.

This clonotype was seen at least ten times. The chain is built from TRBV5-8 and TRBJ2-2; the D is unclear. The length of the CDR3 is 12 residues. The V and J ends lost 2 bases and 5 bases respectively, with 4 bases between them. Germline V gives CDR1 SGHTS, CDR2 YDEGEE. The CDR3 DNA sequence: TGTGCCAGCAGCTTAGAAACCGGGGAGCTGTTTTTT. This codes for CASSLETGELFF.

This chain joins TRBV6-6 and TRBJ2-7; perhaps TRBD1 as D (6 bases). Trimming shortened V by 0 bases and J by 3 bases, and 12 bases separated the two germline ends. Germline lookup yields CDR1 MNHNY and CDR2 SVGAGI (reference sequence). This CDR3 contains 15 residues. The CDR3, as DNA: TGTGCCAGCAGTTACTCGATCGCAGGGGTCTACGAGCAGTACTTC. Translating gives CASSYSIAGVYEQYF.

The chain recombines TRBV7-9 with TRBJ1-1; 8 bases map to TRBD1. The trim removed 5 bases at V and 7 bases at J, leaving 9 bases unmatched. This CDR3 comprises 14 residues. Germline assignment: CDR1 SEHNR and CDR2 FQNEAQ (reference sequence). This CDR3 is CASSGRTGYGEAFF. CDR3 nucleotide sequence: TGTGCCAGCAGCGGGAGGACAGGGTACGGTGAAGCTTTCTTT.

In its sample, this clonotype was seen many times. The chain carries TRBV20-1 and TRBJ1-1; 7 bases are a match to TRBD1. CDR3 size: 14 residues. The V segment lost 6 bases and the J segment 1 base; nucleotides outside the gene matches: 8. Per the germline V gene, CDR1 is DFQATT and CDR2 is SNEGSKA (reference sequence). CDR3: CSAGGQTQNTEAFF. Written as DNA, the CDR3 is TGCAGTGCAGGGGGACAGACACAGAACACTGAAGCTTTCTTT.

This clonotype was recorded at least ten times. V usage is TRBV6-1 and J usage is TRBJ1-2, with D unclear. The V gene lost 4 bases and the J gene lost 8 bases, with 8 bases spanning the gap. Germline CDR1 and CDR2: MNHNS and SASEGT. The CDR3 has 11 residues. CDR3 nucleotides: TGTGCCAGCAGTGCCCAAGGAGGCTACACCTTC. Its protein is CASSAQGGYTF.

This clonotype was seen ten or more times. This chain links TRBV29-1 with TRBJ2-2, with D unclear. Germline-derived CDR1 and CDR2 are SQVTM and ANQGSEA. V was shortened by 6 bases and J by 0 bases, with 5 bases between the two germline ends. CDR3 length: 12 amino acids. The CDR3 sequence is CSVRANTGELFF. The CDR3 bases are TGCAGCGTAAGGGCGAACACCGGGGAGCTGTTTTTT.

This clonotype was counted many times. The chain couples TRBV9 to TRBJ2-1, with TRBD2 matching 8 bases. J gave up 3 bases and V 3 bases, and 11 bases lay outside the gene matches. Germline CDR1 reads SGDLS; CDR2 reads YYNGEE. The CDR3 has 17 amino acids. DNA of the CDR3: TGTGCCAGCAGCGGAACTTTGACTAGCGAGGTCTACAATGAGCAGTTCTTC. Its protein product is CASSGTLTSEVYNEQFF.

There are many counts of this clonotype. This sequence joins TRBV12-3 or TRBV12-4 and TRBJ2-7, with TRBD1 matching 7 bases. The CDR3 is made up of 18 amino acids. V was pared by 4 bases and J by 2 bases, with 17 bases of the junction left unmatched. CDR3 bases: TGTGCCAGCAGTTACACCCCGACAGGGCTCTCGCCTACCTACGAGCAGTACTTC. Translated, it gives CASSYTPTGLSPTYEQYF.